The sequence of this T cell receptor beta chain was determined in a study of blood T cell repertoires in COVID-19. Study background: Collection of acute and convalescent COVID-19 samples took place in the United States, Italy and Spain.

Clinical history reported by participants formed the basis on which cohorts were assigned. Details on this clone: This sample includes further DNA sequences coding for the same CDR3.

Generated by immunoSEQ multiplex PCR, the TCRdb table keeps only in-frame clones and is missing some. The sample includes 350,000 to 450,000 clones, about 87% of them seen just once. This TCR was sampled from a man aged 35 to 55 in a cohort exposed to, infected with or recovered from COVID-19 (not recorded which). Sequences were obtained from PBMCs or T cells enriched from blood (not recorded which).

The CDR3 DNA is TGCGCCAGCAGCTTTGGACTAGCCTACGAGCAGTACTTC. This encodes CASSFGLAYEQYF. The rearrangement uses TRBV5-1 and TRBJ2-7; TRBD2 agrees at 7 bases. Looked up from germline, CDR1 is SGHRS and CDR2 is YFSETQ. This CDR3 comprises 13 residues. With 2 bases clipped from V and 2 bases from J, the junction kept 1 base outside the gene matches.